One T cell receptor beta chain is described in this entry. This clone was seen just once. The antigen it recognizes is unknown. The sample holds no much larger clone one base away, and base qualities are not on file. Thawed PBMCs were FACS-sorted into unstimulated Tregs (CD4+CD25+CD127-), CD4+ non-Tregs (CD4+CD25-), CD4 cells and CD8 cells. Blood from healthy controls was obtained either from healthy volunteers or as purchased buffy coats. Healthy control blood was processed by Ficoll density gradient to PBMCs and cryopreserved; patient PBMCs were collected before and after transplant. Genomic DNA was extracted from sorted cells with the QIAGEN DNeasy Blood and Tissue Kit for TCRbeta CDR3 sequencing. High-throughput TCRbeta CDR3 sequencing was carried out commercially through immunoSEQ, with PCR amplification with bias correction and internal controls included. The study's processing was this. Unique productive TCRbeta sequences were defined by CDR3 nucleotide sequence when primers matched and otherwise by CDR3 amino acid sequence together with Vbeta and Jbeta genes. To correct for sorting error, sequences found in more than one sorted population at a frequency ratio of 2:1 or less were discarded, and the remaining shared sequences were assigned to the population with the higher frequency. A sequence counted as donor-reactive if, in CFSE-low cells, the sequence had a frequency of at least 0.01% and was expanded at least 5-fold compared with unstimulated cells. Jensen-Shannon divergence calculated on the top 100 TCRbeta sequences ranked by frequency was used to measure repertoire divergence. For samples with multiple sequencing runs, sorting error was corrected in each run separately before the runs were combined. Not all clones reach the TCRdb copy of this immuneACCESS table, which keeps in-frame sequences only. Checked studies attribute under half of the gap to unresolved V genes and leave the rest unexplained. V and J calls and clone size are as listed in that table; D and trimming were resolved from the DNA. A total of about 120,000 clones appear in this sample, almost 95% of them only once. Together, the top ten hold roughly 0.63% of the sample.

The sample is drawn from a study of Tregs in tolerant kidney transplant recipients (dated by TCRdb to the late 2010s). For the study in its entirety: TCRbeta sequencing was used in the study to identify donor-specific regulatory T cells before combined kidney and bone marrow transplantation, and the identified cells were then tracked after transplant. Several methods of expanding Tregs specific for an allogeneic donor were compared by TCRbeta repertoire sequencing in a few healthy controls.

Results and caveats for the whole study, not just this receptor: Biological reproducibility was not examined directly, but technical replication error appeared to be minimal. Expanding Tregs with activated donor B cells appeared to identify the most biologically relevant and donor-specific TCRbeta repertoire. The study was constrained by small patient numbers, and validation of the findings is required in larger populations and under other immunosuppression protocols.

Sequencing was done on a sample of CD4+ T cells from blood. The receptor's source is a human donor in good health.

The nucleotides are TGCGCCAGCAGCCCGGACCCGGGAGGTTCCTACAATGAGCAGTTCTTC. This yields the protein CASSPDPGGSYNEQFF. Recombination linked TRBV5-1 to TRBJ2-1; the central 7 bases match TRBD2. V ends up 4 bases short and J 1 base short, with an unmatched junction base count of 8. The germline V gene yields SGHRS for CDR1 and YFSETQ for CDR2. The CDR3 has 16 amino acids, counting the end cysteine and phenylalanine. The retained sequence is limited to the CDR3, 48 bases, with the frame set at the first base.